These T cell receptor beta chains were read from a single sample in a study of shared clonotypes between healthy human individuals. Some clones are missing from TCRdb's copy, which holds only in-frame ones; the method was immunoSEQ multiplex PCR. The sample has over 2 million clones, around 92% seen once; the top ten hold approximately 0.41%. Sample: naive CD4+ T cells from PBMCs. The receptors originated from a man in his late teens or twenties in good health. Some clones in this sample may be carry-over from other donors' samples. The CDR3 runs from the conserved cysteine through the conserved F or W. The order of the fields is V gene, D gene, clone size, J gene, CDR3 protein, CDR3 DNA. The D gene is left open where the match is weak. Expanded clones get a size class; other rows say once, few or many, or leave the size out.

TRBV6-1	.	.	TRBJ2-7	CASSETWSYEQYF	TGTGCCAGCAGTGAAACGTGGTCCTACGAGCAGTACTTC
TRBV7-9	.	.	TRBJ2-7	CASSSGLSEGQYF	TGTGCCAGCAGCTCCGGGCTATCGGAAGGGCAGTACTTC
TRBV27	TRBD1	.	TRBJ2-7	CASSLYRGIYEQYF	TGTGCCAGCAGCCTATACAGGGGAATCTACGAGCAGTACTTC
TRBV29-1	TRBD1	.	TRBJ2-1	CSVEGTGPKPSYNEQFF	TGCAGCGTTGAGGGGACAGGACCGAAACCATCATACAATGAGCAGTTCTTC
TRBV19	.	few	TRBJ1-4	CASSRGSTGGKLFF	TGTGCCAGTAGCCGGGGGAGCACTGGAGGAAAACTGTTTTTT
TRBV10-1	.	few	TRBJ1-2	CASSQGLGYGYTF	TGCGCCAGCAGTCAAGGGTTAGGGTATGGCTACACCTTC
TRBV6-1	TRBD1	.	TRBJ1-6	CASKSGTGLISLHF	TGTGCCAGCAAATCCGGGACAGGTCTTATTTCCCTCCACTTT
TRBV5-1	TRBD2	.	TRBJ2-5	CASNLPAGGPPGETQYF	TGCGCCAGCAATTTGCCAGCGGGAGGGCCTCCCGGGGAGACCCAGTACTTC
TRBV28	.	.	TRBJ2-7	CASSELAETYEQYF	TGTGCCAGCAGTGAGCTAGCCGAAACCTACGAGCAGTACTTC
TRBV7-2	.	.	TRBJ2-7	CASSPTGPNDYEQYF	TGTGCCAGCAGTCCTACAGGGCCTAATGACTACGAGCAGTACTTC
TRBV14	.	.	TRBJ2-1	CASSLAHEQFF	TGTGCCAGCAGCCTAGCCCATGAGCAGTTCTTC
TRBV9	TRBD1	.	TRBJ2-2	CASSVRGQGLLGPRGTGELFF	TGTGCCAGCAGCGTAAGGGGACAGGGGCTTCTCGGCCCTCGGGGCACCGGGGAGCTGTTTTTT
TRBV29-1	.	.	TRBJ2-1	CSVEGSSGRANRGEQFF	TGCAGCGTTGAAGGATCTAGCGGAAGGGCCAACAGGGGTGAGCAGTTCTTC
TRBV6-4	.	.	TRBJ1-5	CASSRADSNQPQHF	TGTGCCAGCAGTAGGGCCGATAGCAATCAGCCCCAGCATTTT
TRBV19	.	.	TRBJ2-1	CASREWRNYNEQFF	TGTGCCAGTAGAGAATGGCGGAACTACAATGAGCAGTTCTTC
TRBV7-8	TRBD2	.	TRBJ2-7	CASSLAPTSGGTYEQYF	TGTGCCAGCAGCTTAGCCCCGACTAGCGGGGGAACCTACGAGCAGTACTTC
TRBV29-1	.	.	TRBJ2-4	CSVAEWETLAKNIQYF	TGCAGCGTTGCCGAGTGGGAAACTCTAGCCAAAAACATTCAGTACTTC
TRBV14	.	.	TRBJ2-7	CASSQEGGYEQYF	TGTGCCAGCAGCCAAGAGGGAGGCTACGAGCAGTACTTC
TRBV5-1	TRBD1	.	TRBJ2-7	CASSPGQKPNAYEQYF	TGCGCCAGCAGCCCGGGACAGAAACCGAATGCCTACGAGCAGTACTTC
TRBV27	.	.	TRBJ1-2	CASSLYPPAGANYGYTF	TGTGCCAGCAGTTTATACCCCCCGGCAGGAGCTAACTATGGCTACACCTTC
TRBV18	.	once	TRBJ2-5	CASSHPQGRKETQYF	TGTGCCAGCTCACACCCACAGGGAAGAAAAGAGACCCAGTACTTC
TRBV28	TRBD1	.	TRBJ2-1	CASSLILRDRGGNEQFF	TGTGCCAGCAGTTTAATACTCCGGGACAGGGGCGGCAATGAGCAGTTCTTC
TRBV10-3	TRBD1	.	TRBJ1-1	CAITGTGMDTEAFF	TGTGCCATCACTGGGACAGGGATGGACACTGAAGCTTTCTTT
TRBV9	TRBD2	.	TRBJ2-2	CASSVGLAGQFQLFF	TGTGCCAGCAGCGTAGGACTAGCGGGACAGTTTCAGCTGTTTTTT
TRBV5-1	TRBD1	.	TRBJ1-1	CASSLRDRGLTEAFF	TGCGCCAGCAGCTTAAGGGACAGGGGGCTCACTGAAGCTTTCTTT
TRBV6-4	.	.	TRBJ1-3	CASSDSIPSGNTIYF	TGTGCCAGCAGTGACTCAATCCCCTCTGGAAACACCATATATTTT
TRBV29-1	.	.	TRBJ1-5	CSARRDSNQPQHF	TGCAGCGCCCGACGTGATAGCAATCAGCCCCAGCATTTT
TRBV10-3	.	.	TRBJ2-7	CAISESPGTIHEQYF	TGTGCCATCAGTGAGTCCCCCGGGACCATCCACGAGCAGTACTTC
TRBV7-9	.	.	TRBJ1-4	CASSSRVLSTNEKLFF	TGTGCCAGCAGCTCCCGGGTCCTATCAACTAATGAAAAACTGTTTTTT
TRBV10-3	.	once	TRBJ2-7	CAISESGTGTSYEQYF	TGTGCCATCAGTGAGTCGGGTACCGGGACATCCTACGAGCAGTACTTC
TRBV5-1	TRBD2	.	TRBJ2-7	CASSAASGNSYEQYF	TGCGCCAGCAGTGCTGCTAGCGGCAATTCCTACGAGCAGTACTTC
TRBV5-1	.	.	TRBJ1-1	CASSLEGGAEAFF	TGCGCCAGCAGCTTGGAAGGGGGTGCTGAAGCTTTCTTT
TRBV27	TRBD1	.	TRBJ2-1	CASSLYRTGSSYNEQFF	TGTGCCAGCAGTTTATATAGGACAGGAAGCTCCTACAATGAGCAGTTCTTC
TRBV5-1	.	.	TRBJ2-7	CASSLGGSGISYEQYF	TGCGCCAGCAGCTTGGGCGGTAGCGGCATCTCCTACGAGCAGTACTTC
TRBV19	TRBD2	.	TRBJ2-2	CCVVAGATGELFF	TGTTGCGTGGTAGCGGGAGCCACCGGGGAGCTGTTTTTT
TRBV7-8	TRBD1	.	TRBJ2-7	CASSLGQGDYYEQYF	TGTGCCAGCAGCTTGGGACAGGGAGACTACTACGAGCAGTACTTC
TRBV6-4	.	.	TRBJ2-2	CASSRNSGSNTGELFF	TGTGCCAGCAGTCGGAATAGCGGCTCGAACACCGGGGAGCTGTTTTTT
TRBV18	TRBD2	.	TRBJ2-5	CASSPPGGGSQETQYF	TGTGCCAGCTCACCACCGGGGGGAGGGAGTCAAGAGACCCAGTACTTC
TRBV7-9	.	.	TRBJ1-2	CASSSPIKGNLQADYTF	TGTGCCAGCAGCTCCCCTATCAAAGGAAATCTTCAGGCTGACTACACCTTC
TRBV18	TRBD2	.	TRBJ2-1	CASSPNRRVAGGVDEQFF	TGTGCCAGCTCACCAAACAGGCGGGTAGCGGGAGGAGTCGATGAGCAGTTCTTC
TRBV7-3	.	.	TRBJ2-3	CASSSRVTDTQYF	TGTGCCAGCAGCTCTAGAGTCACAGATACGCAGTATTTT
TRBV28	.	.	TRBJ2-1	CASSSPGAGVGNEQFF	TGTGCCAGCAGTTCCCCAGGGGCGGGAGTGGGCAATGAGCAGTTCTTC
TRBV5-6	.	.	TRBJ1-6	CASSFGRNSPLHF	TGTGCCAGCAGCTTCGGCCGCAATTCACCCCTCCACTTT
TRBV2	.	.	TRBJ1-1	CASSLPILMNTEAFF	TGTGCCAGCAGTCTACCCATCTTAATGAACACTGAAGCTTTCTTT
TRBV7-9	TRBD1	.	TRBJ2-5	CASSWQQGKGDQETQYF	TGTGCCAGCAGCTGGCAACAGGGGAAAGGGGACCAAGAGACCCAGTACTTC
TRBV19	TRBD1	.	TRBJ2-7	CASQEDRFTYEQYF	TGTGCCAGTCAAGAGGACAGGTTTACCTACGAGCAGTACTTC
TRBV29-1	.	.	TRBJ1-2	CSVQGGALSYGYTF	TGCAGCGTTCAAGGGGGGGCACTGAGCTATGGCTACACCTTC
TRBV27	.	.	TRBJ2-5	CASSPLRGRETQYF	TGTGCCAGCAGTCCACTCAGGGGCCGAGAGACCCAGTACTTC
TRBV18	.	.	TRBJ2-7	CASSPQRSGPVSYEQYF	TGTGCCAGCTCACCACAAAGGAGCGGGCCAGTATCCTACGAGCAGTACTTC
TRBV5-1	.	.	TRBJ2-1	CASSLVYNEQFF	TGCGCCAGCAGCTTGGTTTACAATGAGCAGTTCTTC
TRBV10-3	.	.	TRBJ1-4	CAISERSPGVNEKLFF	TGTGCCATCAGTGAAAGGTCTCCAGGGGTTAATGAAAAACTGTTTTTT
TRBV9	.	.	TRBJ2-5	CASSVGRGQETQYF	TGTGCCAGCAGCGTAGGACGGGGCCAAGAGACCCAGTACTTC
TRBV15	.	.	TRBJ1-3	CATSRDPLLSGNTIYF	TGTGCCACCAGCAGAGACCCCTTACTCTCTGGAAACACCATATATTTT
TRBV28	.	.	TRBJ1-2	CASSPLGNGYTF	TGTGCCAGCAGTCCTCTGGGCAATGGCTACACCTTC
TRBV5-1	TRBD1	once	TRBJ1-2	CASSLEAGGASGYTF	TGCGCCAGCAGCTTGGAGGCAGGGGGCGCGTCAGGCTACACCTTC
TRBV4-1	.	.	TRBJ2-1	CASSQEGRSSYNEQFF	TGCGCCAGCAGCCAAGAAGGGAGAAGCTCCTACAATGAGCAGTTCTTC
TRBV5-6	.	.	TRBJ2-5	CASSDPGAARETQYF	TGTGCCAGCAGCGACCCTGGGGCAGCTCGAGAGACCCAGTACTTC
TRBV11-2	TRBD2	.	TRBJ2-7	CASSSKSLPSGSRNEQYF	TGTGCCAGCAGCTCGAAATCCCTCCCTAGCGGGAGTCGCAACGAGCAGTACTTC
TRBV18	.	.	TRBJ1-5	CASSPERIQPQHF	TGTGCCAGCTCGCCTGAGAGAATCCAGCCCCAGCATTTT